The clone carrying this T cell receptor beta chain was detected only a few times. Antigen: not known. Looked up from germline, CDR1 is SQVTM and CDR2 is ANQGSEA. The V end was cut by 7 bases, the J end by 6 bases, with 12 bases between. The CDR3 has 12 amino acids. These data belong to a study of neurological immune-mediated disorders. Findings of the study overall: Levels of TCR clonal expansion peaked in HTLV-1-associated myelopathy and reached their lowest in multiple sclerosis, under those of healthy controls.

In TCRdb, the 5' RACE reads were re-called with MiXCR into one record per CDR3 protein. The sample contains 75,000 to 90,000 distinct CDR3 sequences, 10% of which appear only once. The receptor's source is a man between 40 and 49 years old in good health. The sequencing input was PBMCs. The rearrangement links TRBV29-1 to TRBJ1-4; D is uncertain. As DNA, the CDR3 is TGCAGCGCTACAACCGGTGATGAAAAACTGTTTTTT. It is translated as CSATTGDEKLFF.